Described below is a single T cell receptor (beta chain) sequence and its context. The CDR3 totals 12 residues. CDR1 is KGHDR, CDR2 SFDVKD, per germline. With 5 bases removed from V and 7 bases from J, the gap between germline ends came to 8 bases. These data come from a study of T cell responses to AZD1222 COVID-19 vaccine. This table comes from immunoSEQ multiplex PCR, and its TCRdb copy is limited to in-frame clones, with some not included. Of more than 120,000 clones listed, about 86% were seen once; the top ten hold 5% to 6%. J is TRBJ1-5 and V is TRBV24-1; D remains unclear. Sequences were derived from peripheral blood, sampled 28 days after the second AZD1222 dose. The TCR was taken from an adult who received the AZD1222 COVID-19 vaccine. The CDR3 region is CATSGLGQPQHF. CDR3 DNA: TGTGCCACCAGTGGTCTGGGACAGCCCCAGCATTTT.